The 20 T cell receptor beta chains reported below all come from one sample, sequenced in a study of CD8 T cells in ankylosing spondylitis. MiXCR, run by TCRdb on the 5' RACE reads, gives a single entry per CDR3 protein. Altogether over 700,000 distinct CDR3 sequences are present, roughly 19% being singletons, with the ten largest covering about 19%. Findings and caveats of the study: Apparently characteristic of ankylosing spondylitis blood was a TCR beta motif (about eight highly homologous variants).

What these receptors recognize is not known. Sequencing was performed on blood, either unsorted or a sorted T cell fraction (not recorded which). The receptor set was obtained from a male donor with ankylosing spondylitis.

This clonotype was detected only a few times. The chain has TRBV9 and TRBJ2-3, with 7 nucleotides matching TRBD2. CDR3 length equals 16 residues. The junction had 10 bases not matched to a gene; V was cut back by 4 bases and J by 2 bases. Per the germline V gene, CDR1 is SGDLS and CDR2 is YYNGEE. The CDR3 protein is CASSFRLAEPTDTQYF. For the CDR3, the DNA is TGTGCCAGCAGCTTCCGACTAGCAGAGCCCACAGATACGCAGTATTTT.

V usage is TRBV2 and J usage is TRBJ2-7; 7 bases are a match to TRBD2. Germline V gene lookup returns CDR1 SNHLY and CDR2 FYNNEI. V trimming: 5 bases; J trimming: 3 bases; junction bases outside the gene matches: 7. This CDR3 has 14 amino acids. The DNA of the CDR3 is TGTGCCAGCAGTATCGGACGGGGGGACTACGAGCAGTACTTC. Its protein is CASSIGRGDYEQYF.

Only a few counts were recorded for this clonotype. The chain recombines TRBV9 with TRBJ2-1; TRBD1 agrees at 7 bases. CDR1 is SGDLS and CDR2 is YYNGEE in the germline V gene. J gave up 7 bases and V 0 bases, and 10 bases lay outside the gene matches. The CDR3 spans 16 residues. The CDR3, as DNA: TGTGCCAGCAGCGTAGTCGGAGACAGGGTATTGAATGAGCAGTTCTTC. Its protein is CASSVVGDRVLNEQFF.

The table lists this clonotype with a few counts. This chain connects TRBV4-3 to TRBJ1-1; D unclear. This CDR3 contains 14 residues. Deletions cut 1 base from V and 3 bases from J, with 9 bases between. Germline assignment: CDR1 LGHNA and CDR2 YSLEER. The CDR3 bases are TGCGCCAGCAGCCAAGCCAGATGGGACACTGAAGCTTTCTTT. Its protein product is CASSQARWDTEAFF.

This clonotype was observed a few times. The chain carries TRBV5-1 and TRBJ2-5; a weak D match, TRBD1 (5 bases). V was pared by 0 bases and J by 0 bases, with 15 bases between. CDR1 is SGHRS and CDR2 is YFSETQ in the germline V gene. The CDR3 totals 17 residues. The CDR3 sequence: CASSLEGNLGYQETQYF. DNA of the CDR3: TGCGCCAGCAGCTTGGAGGGGAACCTAGGATACCAAGAGACCCAGTACTTC.

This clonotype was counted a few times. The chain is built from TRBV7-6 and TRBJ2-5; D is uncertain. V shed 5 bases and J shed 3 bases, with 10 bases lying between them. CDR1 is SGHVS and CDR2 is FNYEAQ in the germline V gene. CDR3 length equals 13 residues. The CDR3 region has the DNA TGTGCCAGCAGCCCCCACCCCAAAGAGACCCAGTACTTC. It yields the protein CASSPHPKETQYF.

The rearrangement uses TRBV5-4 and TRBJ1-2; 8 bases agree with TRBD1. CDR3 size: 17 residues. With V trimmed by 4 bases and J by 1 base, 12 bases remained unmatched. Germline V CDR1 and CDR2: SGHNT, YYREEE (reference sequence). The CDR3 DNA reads TGTGCCAGCAGCCACCCGGGACAGGCCGCCGATAACTATGGCTACACCTTC. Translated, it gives CASSHPGQAADNYGYTF.

CDR3 sequence: CASSIWDRPGPNEQFF. The CDR3, as DNA: TGTGCCAGCAGCATATGGGACAGGCCGGGGCCCAATGAGCAGTTCTTC. The gene calls are TRBV6-1 and TRBJ2-1; 8 bases agree with TRBD1. This CDR3 is built from 16 residues. J lost 6 bases, V lost 6 bases, and 13 bases had no gene match. Germline CDR1 MNHNS, CDR2 SASEGT.

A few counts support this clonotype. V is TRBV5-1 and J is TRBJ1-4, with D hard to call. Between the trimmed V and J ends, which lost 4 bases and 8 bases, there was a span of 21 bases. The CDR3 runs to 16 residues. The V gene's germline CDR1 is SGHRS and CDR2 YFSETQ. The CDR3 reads CASSPTAGVLGEKLFF. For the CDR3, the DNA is TGCGCCAGCAGCCCGACGGCTGGGGTTTTAGGGGAAAAACTGTTTTTT.

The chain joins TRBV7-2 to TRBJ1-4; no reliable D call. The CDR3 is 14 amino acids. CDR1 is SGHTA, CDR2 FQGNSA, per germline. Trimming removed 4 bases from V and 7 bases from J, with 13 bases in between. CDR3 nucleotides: TGTGCCAGCAGCTCGGGTGTTCGTGGTGAAAAACTGTTTTTT. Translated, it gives CASSSGVRGEKLFF.

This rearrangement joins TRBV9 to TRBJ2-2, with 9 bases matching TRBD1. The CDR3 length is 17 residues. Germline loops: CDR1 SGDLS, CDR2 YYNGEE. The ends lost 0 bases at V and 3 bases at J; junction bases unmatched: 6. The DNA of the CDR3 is TGTGCCAGCAGCGTAGGAGGGACAGGGTTCGACACCGGGGAGCTGTTTTTT. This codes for CASSVGGTGFDTGELFF.

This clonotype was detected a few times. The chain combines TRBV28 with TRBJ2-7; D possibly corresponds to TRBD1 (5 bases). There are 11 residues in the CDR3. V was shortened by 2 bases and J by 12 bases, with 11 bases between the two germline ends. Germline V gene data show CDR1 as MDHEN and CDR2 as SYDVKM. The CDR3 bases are TGTGCCAGCAGTTTAACACAGGCTCGGTACTTC. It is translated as CASSLTQARYF.

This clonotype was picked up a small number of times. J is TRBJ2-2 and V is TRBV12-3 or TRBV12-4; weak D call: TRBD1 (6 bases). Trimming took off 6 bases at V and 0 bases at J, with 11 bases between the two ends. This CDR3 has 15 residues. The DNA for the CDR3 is TGTGCCAGCAGGGCACCAGGGGCGAACACCGGGGAGCTGTTTTTT. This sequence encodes CASRAPGANTGELFF.

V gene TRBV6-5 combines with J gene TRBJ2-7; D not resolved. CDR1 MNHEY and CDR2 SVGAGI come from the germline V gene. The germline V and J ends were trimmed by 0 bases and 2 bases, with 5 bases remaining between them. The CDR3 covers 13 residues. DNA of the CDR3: TGTGCCAGCAGTTACTCCACGACCTACGAGCAGTACTTC. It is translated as CASSYSTTYEQYF.

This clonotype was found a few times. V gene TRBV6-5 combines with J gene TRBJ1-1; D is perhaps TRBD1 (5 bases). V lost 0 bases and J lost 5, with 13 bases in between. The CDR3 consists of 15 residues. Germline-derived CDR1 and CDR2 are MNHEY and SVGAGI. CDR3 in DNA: TGTGCCAGCAGTTACTCAGGGACGGGAGTAACTGAAGCTTTCTTT. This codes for CASSYSGTGVTEAFF.

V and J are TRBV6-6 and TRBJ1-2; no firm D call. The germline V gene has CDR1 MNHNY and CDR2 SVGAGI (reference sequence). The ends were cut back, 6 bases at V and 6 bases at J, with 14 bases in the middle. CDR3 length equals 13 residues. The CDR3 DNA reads TGTGCCAGCAGACACACCAAGAGCGATGGCTACACCTTC. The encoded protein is CASRHTKSDGYTF.

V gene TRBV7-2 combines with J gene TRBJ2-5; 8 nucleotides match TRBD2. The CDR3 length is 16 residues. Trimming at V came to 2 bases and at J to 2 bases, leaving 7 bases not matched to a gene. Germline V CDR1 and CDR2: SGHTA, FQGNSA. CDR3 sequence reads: CASSLIAGSWQETQYF. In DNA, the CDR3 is TGTGCCAGCAGCTTAATAGCGGGGAGCTGGCAAGAGACCCAGTACTTC.

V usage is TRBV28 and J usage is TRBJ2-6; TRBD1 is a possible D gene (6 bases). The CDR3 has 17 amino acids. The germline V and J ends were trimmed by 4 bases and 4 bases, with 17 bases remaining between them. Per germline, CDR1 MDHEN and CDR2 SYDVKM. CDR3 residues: CASSWVGQLAGANVLTF. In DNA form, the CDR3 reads TGTGCCAGCAGTTGGGTCGGACAGTTGGCCGGGGCCAACGTCCTGACTTTC.

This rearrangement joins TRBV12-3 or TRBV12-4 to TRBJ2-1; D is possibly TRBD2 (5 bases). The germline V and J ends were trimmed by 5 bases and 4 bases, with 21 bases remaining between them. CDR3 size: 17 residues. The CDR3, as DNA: TGTGCCAGCAGTCCCTCCTTGCTGGGTAGCGATTACAATGAGCAGTTCTTC. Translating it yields CASSPSLLGSDYNEQFF.

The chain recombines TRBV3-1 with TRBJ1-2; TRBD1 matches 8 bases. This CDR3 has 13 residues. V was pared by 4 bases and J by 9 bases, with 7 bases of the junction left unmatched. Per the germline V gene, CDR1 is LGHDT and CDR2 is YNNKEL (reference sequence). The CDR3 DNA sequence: TGTGCCAGCAGCCCGGGACAGGCGGTCAGCTACACCTTC. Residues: CASSPGQAVSYTF.